The present TCR beta chain was sequenced within a study of T cells after posttransplantation cyclophosphamide. Busulfan-fludarabine conditioning, marrow transplant, and cyclophosphamide on days +3 and +4 were administered. Some clones are missing from TCRdb's copy, which holds only in-frame ones; the method was immunoSEQ multiplex PCR. The sample lists roughly 11,000 clones; around 90% were seen once. The clonotype originates from a female patient aged 30 to 45 who received an allogeneic stem cell transplant from an unrelated donor, was CMV-positive, and had no GVHD. Certain T cells may be donor cells from the graft. The material was PBMCs, obtained after allogeneic stem cell transplant with posttransplant cyclophosphamide.

CDR3 sequence (DNA): TGTGCTAGTGGGTCCGGGGGGTCAAACTACGAGCAGTACTTC. Protein: CASGSGGSNYEQYF. V is TRBV12-5 and J is TRBJ2-7; 7 bases are a match to TRBD2. J lost 3 bases, V lost 6 bases, and 8 bases had no gene match. In germline, CDR1 is LGHNT, CDR2 FRNRAP. The CDR3 is made up of 14 amino acids. The whole variable domain, filled in from reference TRBV12-5 and TRBJ2-7, reads DARVTQTPRHKVTEMGQEVTMRCQPILGHNTVFWYRQTMMQGLELLAYFRNRAPLDDSGMPKDRFSAEMPDATLATLKIQPSEPRDSAVYFCASGSGGSNYEQYFGPGTRLTVT.